Shown below are 21 T cell receptor beta chains from a single sample sequenced in a study of control samples from healthy donors and cancer patients. Sequencing was performed with immunoSEQ multiplex PCR; in TCRdb, only in-frame clones are kept and a portion is missing. Of under 85,000 clones in the sample, 85% to 95% were seen once. Specimen: blood. The receptors here all came from a woman between 35 and 50 years old in good health.

The chain employs TRBV15 and TRBJ1-1; tentatively, D is TRBD1 (5 bases). The V end was cut by 0 bases, the J end by 7 bases, with 9 bases between. Per the germline V gene, CDR1 is LNHNV and CDR2 is YYDKDF (reference sequence). The CDR3 contains 13 residues. This chain's CDR3 is CATSRDRDGEAFF. CDR3 bases: TGTGCCACCAGCAGAGATCGGGACGGTGAAGCTTTCTTT. Full variable domain (remainder filled in from reference TRBV15 and TRBJ1-1): DAMVIQNPRYQVTQFGKPVTLSCSQTLNHNVMYWYQQKSSQAPKLLFHYYDKDFNNEADTPDNFQSRRPNTSFCFLDIRSPGLGDTAMYLCATSRDRDGEAFFGQGTRLTVV.

This clone was found once. The chain recombines TRBV10-1 with TRBJ2-3; D gene unclear. CDR1 is WNHNN, CDR2 SYGVQD, per germline (reference sequence). V was cut by 4 bases and J by 5 bases, with 13 bases left in between. CDR3 length: 14 residues. The CDR3 is CASSGGGDGDTQYF. CDR3 nucleotides: TGCGCCAGCAGTGGGGGTGGCGATGGAGATACGCAGTATTTT.

The genes are TRBV6-5 and TRBJ1-1; no clear D. In germline, CDR1 is MNHEY, CDR2 SVGAGI. Trimming took 7 bases from V and 0 from J, leaving 12 bases between them. This CDR3 has 14 amino acids. The CDR3 DNA reads TGTGCCAGCATAAGACGACGGATGAACACTGAAGCTTTCTTT. It translates to CASIRRRMNTEAFF.

This clone appeared once. The chain uses TRBV19 and TRBJ1-5; no clear D gene. The CDR3 consists of 15 residues. Trimming left V 2 bases short and J 4 bases short, with 12 bases between. CDR1 and CDR2 from the germline V gene are LNHDA and SQIVND (reference sequence). The CDR3 nucleotides are TGTGCCAGTAGTATAATAGGGTATGGTAATCAGCCCCAGCATTTT. It specifies CASSIIGYGNQPQHF.

The chain couples TRBV3-1 (or the pseudogene TRBV3-2) to TRBJ2-1; 10 bases are a match to TRBD2. The CDR3 contains 14 residues. CDR1 and CDR2 (germline): LGHDT, YNNKEL (reference sequence). V lost 4 bases and J lost 5; bases outside the gene matches: 2. The CDR3 DNA reads TGTGCCAGCAGCCCGGGACTAGCGAACAATGAGCAGTTCTTC. Its protein product is CASSPGLANNEQFF.

This clone was seen just once. The V gene is TRBV18, the J gene TRBJ2-7, with 11 bases matching TRBD1. The V gene end was trimmed by 4 bases and the J gene end by 6 bases; junction bases not matched to a gene: 20. The CDR3 is 19 residues long. Germline-derived CDR1 and CDR2 are KGHSH and LQKENI. CDR3 region: CASSLYTGTGGPSVREQYF. CDR3 nucleotide sequence: TGTGCCAGCTCACTTTATACCGGGACAGGGGGTCCCTCGGTCCGCGAGCAGTACTTC.

This chain uses TRBV6-5 with TRBJ2-7; possible D gene TRBD1, 5 bases. The CDR3 runs to 15 residues. CDR1 and CDR2 from the germline V gene are MNHEY and SVGAGI. Trimming pared 2 bases from V and 1 base from J, leaving 12 bases between. This CDR3 reads CASSYTDSYSYEQYF. The CDR3 region has the DNA TGTGCCAGCAGTTACACAGACAGCTATTCCTACGAGCAGTACTTC.

This chain connects TRBV24-1 to TRBJ1-1; D may be TRBD1 (5 bases). Looked up from germline, CDR1 is KGHDR and CDR2 is SFDVKD. V dropped 0 bases and J dropped 14 bases, with 18 bases sitting between them. CDR3 size: 14 residues. Here the CDR3 reads CATSDLPTDSSMFF. The CDR3 DNA follows: TGTGCCACCAGTGATTTGCCCACTGACAGTTCTATGTTCTTT.

On this clone itself: The same CDR3 arises from other DNA sequences in this sample as well. The chain is built from TRBV7-3 and TRBJ2-2; 7 nucleotides match TRBD2. V lost 5 bases to trimming and J lost 1 base; unmatched junction nucleotides: 7. The CDR3 consists of 16 residues. From germline, CDR1 is SGHTA and CDR2 FQGTGA. In DNA, the CDR3 is TGTGCCAGCAGCCTAGTCCCTAGCGGGAACACCGGGGAGCTGTTTTTT. Translated: CASSLVPSGNTGELFF.

This chain links TRBV5-6 with TRBJ1-1; D gene uncertain. Trimming took 8 bases from V and 1 from J, leaving 21 bases between them. CDR3 length equals 16 residues. Germline V gene data show CDR1 as SGHDT and CDR2 as YYEEEE. The CDR3 is CASSSAEGGWNTEAFF. The CDR3 DNA reads as TGTGCCAGTAGTTCGGCGGAGGGCGGGTGGAACACTGAAGCTTTCTTT.

This clone was seen only once. This chain joins TRBV6-5 and TRBJ2-1; 10 bases align to TRBD2. Trimming at V came to 4 bases and at J to 4 bases, leaving 7 bases not matched to a gene. CDR1 MNHEY and CDR2 SVGAGI come from the germline V gene. The CDR3 consists of 16 residues. The CDR3 bases are TGTGCCAGCAGTTGGGTAGCGGGAGGTCTTTACAATGAGCAGTTCTTC. The encoded protein is CASSWVAGGLYNEQFF.

This chain connects TRBV7-3 to TRBJ2-3, with a possible D match to TRBD1 (5 bases). This CDR3 is 16 amino acids long. V was shortened by 0 bases and J by 8 bases, with 18 bases between the two germline ends. Germline V gene lookup returns CDR1 SGHTA and CDR2 FQGTGA. Here the CDR3 reads CASSLTGATPQGTQYF. CDR3 in DNA: TGTGCCAGCAGCTTAACTGGCGCGACTCCCCAGGGTACGCAGTATTTT.

V gene TRBV27 combines with J gene TRBJ1-3, with TRBD1 identical over 7 bases. The CDR3 length is 14 residues. The junction had 6 bases not matched to a gene; V was cut back by 8 bases and J by 2 bases. Germline CDR1 reads MNHEY; CDR2 reads SMNVEV (reference sequence). The CDR3 sequence: CASRGQGAGNTIYF. The CDR3 coding sequence is TGTGCCAGCCGAGGCCAGGGGGCTGGAAACACCATATATTTT.

The gene calls are TRBV7-9 and TRBJ1-1; D not certain. This CDR3 has 12 amino acids. V was cut by 2 bases and J by 10 bases, with 11 bases left in between. The germline V gene encodes CDR1 SEHNR and CDR2 FQNEAQ (reference sequence). The DNA for the CDR3 is TGTGCCAGCAGCTTATCGGGGTATGGAGCTTTCTTT. Translating it yields CASSLSGYGAFF.

V and J are TRBV30 and TRBJ2-1; 8 bases fit TRBD2. CDR1 and CDR2 (germline): GTSNPN, SVGIG (reference sequence). Trimming removed 1 base from V and 6 bases from J; junction bases left unmatched: 5. CDR3 length equals 14 residues. The CDR3 bases are TGTGCCTGGAGTGGGACTAGCCGGATCAATGAGCAGTTCTTC. This encodes CAWSGTSRINEQFF.

This chain joins TRBV29-1 and TRBJ1-1; no firm D call. V was pared by 7 bases and J by 8 bases, with 11 bases between. Per germline, CDR1 SQVTM and CDR2 ANQGSEA. CDR3 length: 10 residues. The CDR3 nucleotides are TGCAGCGCCCTACACGGGGAAGCTTTCTTT. Protein: CSALHGEAFF.

The chain is built from TRBV14 and TRBJ2-2; 7 bases are a match to TRBD1. This CDR3 contains 15 residues. Germline V lookup: CDR1 SGHDN, CDR2 FVKESK. J lost 4 bases, V lost 0 bases, and 2 bases had no gene match. CDR3 sequence: CASSQETGITGELFF. The CDR3 region has the DNA TGTGCCAGCAGCCAAGAGACAGGGATCACCGGGGAGCTGTTTTTT.

V usage is TRBV11-3 and J usage is TRBJ2-1; tentatively, D is TRBD1 or TRBD2 (5 bases each). The CDR3 extends over 15 amino acids. The V and J ends lost 5 bases and 8 bases respectively, with 19 bases between them. CDR1 SGHNT and CDR2 YENEEA come from the germline V gene. CDR3 protein: CASSLGTPPMDEQFF. The CDR3 coding sequence is TGTGCCAGCAGCCTCGGGACCCCGCCGATGGATGAGCAGTTCTTC.

In DNA, the CDR3 is TGTGCCAGCAGCAAGCGGGACAGGGGTTATGAAAAACTGTTTTTT. Protein: CASSKRDRGYEKLFF. This chain links TRBV7-6 with TRBJ1-4; 10 positions match TRBD1. Germline lookup yields CDR1 SGHVS and CDR2 FNYEAQ. J lost 6 bases, V lost 5 bases, and 6 bases had no gene match. The length of the CDR3 is 15 residues. The full variable domain, in which reference TRBV7-6 and TRBJ1-4 provide the parts outside the CDR3, is GAGVSQSPRYKVTKRGQDVALRCDPISGHVSLYWYRQALGQGPEFLTYFNYEAQQDKSGLPNDRFSAERPEGSISTLTIQRTEQRDSAMYRCASSKRDRGYEKLFFGSGTQLSVL.

The chain has TRBV7-9 and TRBJ2-5; possibly TRBD2 for D (6 bases). This CDR3 is 14 amino acids long. Germline loops: CDR1 SEHNR, CDR2 FQNEAQ (reference sequence). V lost 4 bases, J lost 3 bases, and 12 bases lay in between. The chain's CDR3 is CASSSWTTKETQYF. The CDR3 DNA sequence: TGTGCCAGCAGCTCTTGGACTACTAAAGAGACCCAGTACTTC. Full variable domain (rest looked up from reference TRBV7-9 and TRBJ2-5): DTGVSQNPRHKITKRGQNVTFRCDPISEHNRLYWYRQTLGQGPEFLTYFQNEAQLEKSRLLSDRFSAERPKGSFSTLEIQRTEQGDSAMYLCASSSWTTKETQYFGPGTRLLVL.

J is TRBJ1-4 and V is TRBV6-6; TRBD1 matches at 7 bases. Per germline, CDR1 MNHNY and CDR2 SVGAGI (reference sequence). The CDR3 covers 14 residues. The V gene end was trimmed by 6 bases and the J gene end by 6 bases; junction bases not matched to a gene: 7. CDR3 sequence (DNA): TGTGCCAGCAGCCCCGGGACAGAACATGAAAAACTGTTTTTT. This codes for CASSPGTEHEKLFF.